One sample yielded the 28 T cell receptor beta chains listed below, sequenced in a study of T-cell reconstitution after alpha-beta-depleted transplantation in children. Unique molecular identifiers were incorporated into the prepared TCRbeta library. TCRdb itself ran the PCR reads through MiXCR, one entry per CDR3 protein. The sample yields hundreds of thousands of distinct CDR3 sequences, approximately 16% seen once. Source: PBMCs from the stem cell graft donor, taken from the stem cell graft. All receptors come from a human donor who donated a stem cell graft to a child with acute myeloid leukemia.

This clonotype appeared many times. The gene calls are TRBV20-1 and TRBJ2-3; 7 nucleotides match TRBD1. From germline, CDR1 is DFQATT and CDR2 SNEGSKA (reference sequence). The length of the CDR3 is 15 residues. Trimming removed 0 bases from V and 4 bases from J; junction bases left unmatched: 7. The CDR3 here is CSARDTGTVPDTQYF. The CDR3 DNA sequence: TGCAGTGCTAGAGATACCGGGACAGTCCCAGATACGCAGTATTTT.

This clonotype was detected a few times. The rearrangement joins TRBV6-2 or TRBV6-3 to TRBJ2-1; tentatively, D is TRBD2 (6 bases). The CDR3 is 15 amino acids. V dropped 7 bases and J dropped 2 bases, with 15 bases sitting between them. Germline V gene lookup returns CDR1 MNHEY and CDR2 SVGEGT. The CDR3 DNA reads as TGTGCCAGCATCTACGTCGGCGGGGCCTACAATGAGCAGTTCTTC. This sequence encodes CASIYVGGAYNEQFF.

The CDR3 DNA reads as TGTGCCAGCAGCCGGGGGGGCAGTGGGCCTCAAGAGACCCAGTACTTC. This codes for CASSRGGSGPQETQYF. J is TRBJ2-5 and V is TRBV7-6; 8 bases are shared with TRBD2. Losses at the gene ends were 5 bases for V and 2 bases for J; bases not matched to a gene: 10. CDR1 is SGHVS, CDR2 FNYEAQ, per germline. This CDR3 is built from 16 residues.

In this sample, this clonotype turned up many times. The rearrangement uses TRBV20-1 and TRBJ1-2; tentatively, D is TRBD1 (5 bases). The V gene's germline CDR1 is DFQATT and CDR2 SNEGSKA (reference sequence). The CDR3 extends over 15 amino acids. V gave up 6 bases and J gave up 7 bases, with 24 bases separating them. CDR3 protein: CSARWDRTGPIGYTF. As DNA, the CDR3 is TGCAGTGCCAGGTGGGACCGCACCGGGCCTATTGGCTACACCTTC.

The chain employs TRBV7-2 and TRBJ2-1; D is possibly TRBD1 (6 bases). The germline V gene encodes CDR1 SGHTA and CDR2 FQGNSA. The CDR3 has 15 residues. V gave up 3 bases and J gave up 0 bases, with 9 bases separating them. CDR3 DNA sequence: TGTGCCAGCAGCTTGGACAGCCGCTCCTACAATGAGCAGTTCTTC. Translated, it gives CASSLDSRSYNEQFF.

This clonotype was observed a few times. This chain uses TRBV24-1 with TRBJ1-5; D call uncertain. Trimming removed 9 bases from V and 0 bases from J, with 8 bases in between. From germline, CDR1 is KGHDR and CDR2 SFDVKD. The length of the CDR3 is 13 residues. The CDR3 DNA reads TGTGCCACCGCCGAACATAGCAATCAGCCCCAGCATTTT. Translated, it gives CATAEHSNQPQHF.

Ten or more counts support this clonotype. The genes are TRBV29-1 and TRBJ2-7, with TRBD1 matching over 9 bases. Germline V lookup: CDR1 SQVTM, CDR2 ANQGSEA. This CDR3 region has 14 residues. V trimming: 6 bases; J trimming: 3 bases; junction bases outside the gene matches: 9. The CDR3 nucleotides read TGCAGCGTGGCCGGGACAGGGTACGACTACGAGCAGTACTTC. This gives the protein CSVAGTGYDYEQYF.

This clonotype has a count of ten or more. The rearrangement links TRBV20-1 to TRBJ1-2, with D possibly being TRBD1 (6 bases). The V gene lost 0 bases and the J gene lost 5 bases, with 19 bases spanning the gap. Germline CDR1 DFQATT, CDR2 SNEGSKA (reference sequence). This CDR3 has 16 residues. The CDR3 DNA sequence: TGCAGTGCTAGAGATCAGACAGGATTCGGGTCTTATGGCTACACCTTC. The encoded protein is CSARDQTGFGSYGYTF.

This clonotype was counted many times. This chain connects TRBV20-1 to TRBJ2-4, with 7 positions matching TRBD2. The CDR3 length is 13 residues. Germline trimming cut 7 bases from V and 7 bases from J; bases unmatched to any gene: 10. CDR1 and CDR2 from the germline V gene are DFQATT and SNEGSKA (reference sequence). CDR3 sequence reads: CSVWEGGGNIQYF. The CDR3 nucleotides read TGCAGTGTCTGGGAAGGCGGGGGTAACATTCAGTACTTC.

Only a few counts were recorded for this clonotype. The rearrangement links TRBV7-2 to TRBJ2-1; TRBD1 agrees at 7 bases. Looked up from germline, CDR1 is SGHTA and CDR2 is FQGNSA. The CDR3 runs to 12 residues. V lost 2 bases to trimming and J lost 10 bases; unmatched junction nucleotides: 2. The CDR3 DNA sequence: TGTGCCAGCAGCTTAATGGACAGGGAGCAGTTCTTC. It yields the protein CASSLMDREQFF.

This clonotype has only a few counts. Here the CDR3 reads CASSGDLPNTEAFF. DNA of the CDR3: TGCGCCAGCAGCGGGGATCTTCCGAACACTGAAGCTTTCTTT. The J gene is TRBJ1-1, the V gene TRBV5-1, with D hard to call. This CDR3 is 14 amino acids long. Germline V gene data show CDR1 as SGHRS and CDR2 as YFSETQ. Trimming shortened V by 4 bases and J by 1 base, and 11 bases separated the two germline ends.

The chain has TRBV30 and TRBJ2-1; 7 bases fit TRBD1. The CDR3 consists of 14 residues. The junction had 6 bases not matched to a gene; V was cut back by 0 bases and J by 7 bases. The germline V gene has CDR1 GTSNPN and CDR2 SVGIG (reference sequence). In nucleotides, the CDR3 is TGTGCCTGGAGTGTAGGCAGGGGGAGAAATGAGCAGTTCTTC. Its translation is CAWSVGRGRNEQFF. Together with reference TRBV30 and TRBJ2-1, the CDR3 gives the full variable domain: SQTIHQWPATLVQPVGSPLSLECTVEGTSNPNLYWYRQAAGRGLQLLFYSVGIGQISSEVPQNLSASRPQDRQFILSSKKLLLSDSGFYLCAWSVGRGRNEQFFGPGTRLTVL.

This clonotype was seen at least ten times. CDR3 residues: CSARFPGQGLQFF. The CDR3 DNA sequence: TGCAGTGCTAGATTCCCGGGACAGGGGTTGCAGTTCTTC. This chain links TRBV20-1 with TRBJ2-1; 10 nucleotides line up with TRBD1. V shed 2 bases and J 12 bases; nucleotides not matched to a gene: 7. Looked up from germline, CDR1 is DFQATT and CDR2 is SNEGSKA (reference sequence). The CDR3 sequence is 13 residues long.

This clonotype was counted at least ten times. The chain recombines TRBV7-2 with TRBJ2-5; no reliable D call. CDR3 length equals 14 residues. With 1 base removed from V and 1 base from J, the gap between germline ends came to 7 bases. Germline V gene data show CDR1 as SGHTA and CDR2 as FQGNSA. CDR3 nucleotides: TGTGCCAGCAGCTTAGTCGGGTCCCAAGAGACCCAGTACTTC. Its protein product is CASSLVGSQETQYF.

This clonotype was seen ten or more times. The chain has TRBV20-1 and TRBJ1-6, with D unclear. Trimming cost V 6 bases and J 7 bases, with 13 bases left between them. CDR3 length equals 13 residues. Looked up from germline, CDR1 is DFQATT and CDR2 is SNEGSKA (reference sequence). CDR3 sequence: CSAPRRGNSPLHF. The DNA for the CDR3 is TGCAGTGCCCCCCGTCGGGGAAATTCACCCCTCCACTTT.

This clonotype has only a few counts. This chain joins TRBV5-1 and TRBJ1-3; no clear D. V was shortened by 1 base and J by 5 bases, with 16 bases between the two germline ends. This CDR3 has 16 residues. The germline V gene encodes CDR1 SGHRS and CDR2 YFSETQ. This chain's CDR3 is CASSLQTLSARNTIYF. In DNA form, the CDR3 reads TGCGCCAGCAGCTTGCAGACCCTATCCGCGAGAAACACCATATATTTT.

In this sample, this clonotype turned up many times. The V gene is TRBV25-1, the J gene TRBJ2-5; no reliable D call. Trimming removed 8 bases at V and 5 bases at J, with 9 bases between. CDR1 is MGHDK, CDR2 SYGVNS, per germline. This CDR3 is built from 11 residues. CDR3 coding DNA: TGTGCCAGCGACGGTTGGGAGACCCAGTACTTC. Its protein is CASDGWETQYF. The full variable domain, completed using reference TRBV25-1 and TRBJ2-5, is EADIYQTPRYLVIGTGKKITLECSQTMGHDKMYWYQQDPGMELHLIHYSYGVNSTEKGDLSSESTVSRIRTEHFPLTLESARPSHTSQYLCASDGWETQYFGPGTRLLVL.

This clonotype was seen only a few times. The J gene is TRBJ1-1, the V gene TRBV7-9; 9 bases agree with TRBD1. Trimming cost V 6 bases and J 5 bases; bases outside gene matches: 13. The CDR3 has 16 amino acids. CDR1 and CDR2 from the germline V gene are SEHNR and FQNEAQ (reference sequence). For the CDR3, the DNA is TGTGCCAGCAGTTATGAAGTGGGACAGGGACGGACTGAAGCTTTCTTT. Protein: CASSYEVGQGRTEAFF.

This clonotype was recorded many times. The genes are TRBV7-2 and TRBJ2-7; the match to TRBD2 covers 9 bases. The trim removed 0 bases at V and 3 bases at J, leaving 3 bases unmatched. The CDR3 contains 15 residues. Germline lookup yields CDR1 SGHTA and CDR2 FQGNSA. CDR3 in DNA: TGTGCCAGCAGCTTAGCGGGCGGGGGGGTCTACGAGCAGTACTTC. As protein: CASSLAGGGVYEQYF.

Here the CDR3 DNA reads TGTGCCAGCGTGACAGAGTACACCGGGGAGCTGTTTTTT. Translation gives CASVTEYTGELFF. The chain recombines TRBV7-6 with TRBJ2-2; tentatively, D is TRBD1 (5 bases). Trimming pared 8 bases from V and 3 bases from J, leaving 10 bases between. CDR1 is SGHVS, CDR2 FNYEAQ, per germline. This CDR3 contains 13 residues. Supplemented by reference TRBV7-6 and TRBJ2-2, the full variable domain reads GAGVSQSPRYKVTKRGQDVALRCDPISGHVSLYWYRQALGQGPEFLTYFNYEAQQDKSGLPNDRFSAERPEGSISTLTIQRTEQRDSAMYRCASVTEYTGELFFGEGSRLTVL.

The J gene is TRBJ2-3, the V gene TRBV12-3 or TRBV12-4, with D possibly matching TRBD1 (5 bases). The germline V and J ends were trimmed by 2 bases and 5 bases, with 8 bases remaining between them. The CDR3 is 13 amino acids. The CDR3 bases are TGTGCCAGCAGTTTACAGGGTAGAGATACGCAGTATTTT. It translates to CASSLQGRDTQYF.

V and J are TRBV24-1 and TRBJ2-1, with 14 bases identical to TRBD2. The germline CDR1 and CDR2 sequences are KGHDR and SFDVKD. The CDR3 is 16 amino acids. J gave up 9 bases and V 5 bases, and 8 bases lay outside the gene matches. CDR3 DNA: TGTGCCACCAGTGCTGGGACTAGCGGGGGTACACGTGAGCAGTTCTTC. Protein sequence: CATSAGTSGGTREQFF.

In its sample, this clonotype was seen many times. The rearrangement joins TRBV5-6 to TRBJ2-7; unclear D gene. CDR3 length: 12 amino acids. CDR1 and CDR2 from the germline V gene are SGHDT and YYEEEE. Trimming removed 6 bases from V and 1 base from J, with 8 bases in between. CDR3 sequence reads: CASTSGSYEQYF. DNA of the CDR3: TGTGCCAGCACCTCCGGGTCCTACGAGCAGTACTTC. Full variable domain (rest looked up from reference TRBV5-6 and TRBJ2-7): DAGVTQSPTHLIKTRGQQVTLRCSPKSGHDTVSWYQQALGQGPQFIFQYYEEEERQRGNFPDRFSGHQFPNYSSELNVNALLLGDSALYLCASTSGSYEQYFGPGTRLTVT.

This clonotype has more than one count but fewer than ten. The chain joins TRBV12-3 or TRBV12-4 to TRBJ1-5; TRBD1 aligns across 9 bases. V trimming: 6 bases; J trimming: 6 bases; junction bases outside the gene matches: 9. The CDR3 totals 15 residues. The CDR3 nucleotides are TGTGCCAGCAGCATGGGACAGGGAGTCAGTCAGCCCCAGCATTTT. Protein: CASSMGQGVSQPQHF.

The rearrangement links TRBV28 to TRBJ1-2; the D is unclear. Trimming stripped 5 bases from V and 8 bases from J, with 15 bases between. Germline V gives CDR1 MDHEN, CDR2 SYDVKM. The CDR3 covers 13 residues. CDR3 region: CASSIRTVGGYTF. CDR3 DNA sequence: TGTGCCAGCAGTATTCGGACCGTGGGGGGCTACACCTTC.

This clonotype was counted at least ten times. The chain is built from TRBV29-1 and TRBJ2-1, with 7 bases fitting TRBD2. The CDR3 is made up of 14 amino acids. The V and J ends lost 7 bases and 5 bases, in that order; junction bases with no gene match: 11. Germline assignment: CDR1 SQVTM and CDR2 ANQGSEA. CDR3 in DNA: TGCAGCGGGACTGGGGCTAGCGGAAACAATGAGCAGTTCTTC. Protein product: CSGTGASGNNEQFF.

This clonotype was counted only a few times. The chain has TRBV12-3 or TRBV12-4 and TRBJ1-1, with a possible D match to TRBD1 (6 bases). V shed 1 base and J shed 9 bases, with 15 bases lying between them. CDR3 length equals 14 residues. The CDR3 coding sequence is TGTGCCAGCAGTTTAGGCGGGACCGGGGGGCAAGCTTTCTTT. It specifies CASSLGGTGGQAFF.

This rearrangement joins TRBV29-1 to TRBJ2-2, with 14 bases identical to TRBD2. Looked up from germline, CDR1 is SQVTM and CDR2 is ANQGSEA. Trimming at V came to 6 bases and at J to 2 bases, leaving 8 bases not matched to a gene. The CDR3 contains 17 residues. CDR3 protein: CSVPGTSGGYNTGELFF. Here the CDR3 DNA reads TGCAGCGTGCCGGGGACTAGCGGGGGTTACAACACCGGGGAGCTGTTTTTT.